The next 27 T cell receptor beta chains were all read from a single sample in a study of tumor-infiltrating lymphocytes in primary liver carcinoma. From around 530 ng of total RNA, TCR beta-specific cDNA was reverse-transcribed using a constant-region primer. Employing slightly modified ARM-PCR, three nested multiplex PCR rounds were run, and these gave rise to the TCR beta libraries. It was with TRBV1-TRBV30 forward primers and a C-beta reverse primer that the first two PCR rounds were run, at about 10 cycles each. TCRdb recomputed calls from the multiplex PCR reads with MiXCR, one row per CDR3 protein. The sample holds more than 70,000 distinct CDR3 sequences, over 60% seen once. The source material, 20-30 mg of unsorted bulk tissue, was used to co-extract RNA and DNA. The sample comprised liver tumor tissue from sampling region 1. As to subset: tumor region T1, superior pole. The origin of the receptors is a man in his forties with primary liver carcinoma and hepatitis B virus infection.

The chain combines TRBV28 with TRBJ2-7; TRBD1 matches 8 bases. J lost 4 bases, V lost 5 bases, and 19 bases had no gene match. Germline lookup yields CDR1 MDHEN and CDR2 SYDVKM. This CDR3 region has 18 residues. As DNA, the CDR3 is TGTGCCAGCAGTACTACCCTGGACAGGGTGGGGTCTTGGTACGAGCAGTACTTC. Its protein product is CASSTTLDRVGSWYEQYF.

The chain joins TRBV6-6 to TRBJ2-7; TRBD1 might be the D (6 bases). Germline V lookup: CDR1 MNHNY, CDR2 SVGAGI (reference sequence). V dropped 3 bases and J dropped 0 bases, with 12 bases sitting between them. The length of the CDR3 is 15 residues. This chain's CDR3 is CASSYHRDNSYEQYF. Written as DNA, the CDR3 is TGTGCCAGCAGTTATCATCGGGACAACTCCTACGAGCAGTACTTC.

For this clonotype: A clone one base away is much larger, so this may be a read error. The V call is TRBV12-3 or TRBV12-4, the J call TRBJ2-1; tentatively, D is TRBD1 (6 bases). V was shortened by 7 bases and J by 8 bases, with 15 bases between the two germline ends. The CDR3 loop spans 13 amino acids. The CDR3 DNA reads TGTGCCAGCAATCCTAGGGGGAGAGATGAGCAGTTCTTC. As protein: CASNPRGRDEQFF.

The table lists this clonotype with a count of one. A read error may account for a junction end that differs from germline. The chain couples TRBV29-1 to TRBJ2-1; perhaps D is TRBD1 or TRBD2 (5 bases each). The CDR3 sequence is 12 residues long. Germline lookup yields CDR1 SQVTM and CDR2 ANQGSEA. As DNA, the CDR3 is TGCAGCGTTGACGAGGGGTACAACGAGCAATCCTTC. Protein product: CSVDEGYNEQSF.

Regarding this clonotype: Germline and junction disagree at one end, which may indicate a read error. The chain joins TRBV6-5 to TRBJ2-2; D may match TRBD1 or TRBD2 (6 bases each). This CDR3 region has 16 residues. From germline, CDR1 is MNHEY and CDR2 SVGAGI. CDR3 nucleotides: TGTGCCAGCAGTTACATGGGGGGCGCAGGATCCGGGGAGCCGTTTTTT. Encoded protein: CASSYMGGAGSGEPFF.

Turning to this clonotype: One end of the junction is discordant with germline, which a read error may explain. The rearrangement uses TRBV29-1 and TRBJ2-5; perhaps TRBD2 as D (5 bases). Germline values: CDR1 SQVTM, CDR2 ANQGSEA. The CDR3 has 10 residues. Here the CDR3 DNA reads TGTAGCGCTGAGCGAGAGACCCAGTACTTC. It is translated as CSAERETQYF. The full variable domain, with the rest looked up from reference TRBV29-1 and TRBJ2-5, is SAVISQKPSRDICQRGTSLTIQCQVDSQVTMMFWYRQQPGQSLTLIATANQGSEATYESGFVIDKFPISRPNLTFSTLTVSNMSPEDSSIYLCSAERETQYFGPGTRLLVL.

To note about this clonotype: Sequence at one end of the junction differs from germline and may be a read error. V is TRBV12-3 or TRBV12-4 and J is TRBJ2-1; 7 bases are a match to TRBD2. This CDR3 region has 15 residues. The CDR3 loop reads CTSTRAREDYNEQFF. CDR3 bases: TGTACCAGCACTCGTGCCCGGGAGGACTACAATGAGCAGTTCTTC.

Comments on this clonotype: Since a much larger clone is just one base distant, this may be a read error. This sequence joins TRBV5-1 and TRBJ2-7; 11 bases match TRBD1. Germline values: CDR1 SGHRS, CDR2 YFSETQ. This CDR3 comprises 15 residues. The CDR3 DNA reads TGCGTCAGCAGCTCAGGACAGGGGGCAACCTACGAGCAGTACTTC. Protein: CVSSSGQGATYEQYF.

On this clonotype itself: A much larger clone differs by one base, so this may be a read error. The rearrangement joins TRBV28 to TRBJ1-3; D gene unclear. V shed 7 bases and J shed 7 bases, with 14 bases lying between them. This CDR3 is built from 13 residues. The germline V gene has CDR1 MDHEN and CDR2 SYDVKM. This CDR3 reads CASTFGYKNTIYF. The CDR3 coding sequence is TGTGCCAGCACTTTCGGATACAAGAACACCATATATTTT.

On this clonotype itself: Mismatch with germline at one junction end may stem from a read error. This rearrangement joins TRBV5-4 to TRBJ2-5; 7 bases map to TRBD2. This CDR3 has 14 amino acids. The germline gives CDR1 SGHNT, CDR2 YYREEE (reference sequence). The DNA of the CDR3 is TGTGCCAGCAACCCGGGGGGAACGGCAGAGACCCAATACTTC. Translation gives CASNPGGTAETQYF.

A remark on this clonotype: One end of the junction does not line up with germline, which may come from a read error. V and J are TRBV29-1 and TRBJ2-2, with D perhaps TRBD1 or TRBD2 (5 bases each). CDR3 size: 16 residues. Germline loops: CDR1 SQVTM, CDR2 ANQGSEA. The chain's CDR3 is CSVEIYGGANTGELFF. CDR3 DNA sequence: TGCAGCGTTGAAATTTATGGGGGAGCGAACACCGGGGAGCTGTTTTTC.

Worth noting for this clonotype: The junction shows a germline mismatch at one end, possibly a read error. CDR3 nucleotide sequence: TGTGCTAGCAGCTTCCCATCCACGATGGGGACAGGAACCCAAGCTTTCTTT. This sequence encodes CASSFPSTMGTGTQAFF. The V gene is TRBV7-9, the J gene TRBJ1-1; 8 bases map to TRBD1. Germline values: CDR1 SEHNR, CDR2 FQNEAQ (reference sequence). The CDR3 sequence is 17 residues long.

V usage is TRBV29-1 and J usage is TRBJ1-2; no clear D gene. V lost 7 bases, J lost 9 bases, and 6 bases lay in between. In germline, CDR1 is SQVTM, CDR2 ANQGSEA. The CDR3 covers 8 residues. The CDR3 region has the DNA TGCAGCGCAAACAGCTACACCTTC. The encoded protein is CSANSYTF.

A word on this clonotype: In this CDR3 the conserved last residue, phenylalanine or tryptophan, is missing, so a read error is likely. The chain couples TRBV6-5 to TRBJ2-2; the D is unclear. In germline, CDR1 is MNHEY, CDR2 SVGAGI. V dropped 0 bases and J dropped 6 bases, with 14 bases sitting between them. The CDR3 has 16 residues. The CDR3 here is CASSYSPGRGSGELFS. The CDR3 region has the DNA TGTGCCAGCAGTTACTCGCCGGGCCGTGGGTCCGGGGAGCTGTTTTCT.

This clonotype was counted only a few times. The V gene is TRBV20-1, the J gene TRBJ2-1, with D perhaps TRBD2 (5 bases). The CDR3 totals 13 residues. V lost 5 bases to trimming and J lost 6 bases, with 14 bases between them. CDR1 DFQATT and CDR2 SNEGSKA come from the germline V gene (reference sequence). The CDR3 here is CSAPYPEGNEQFF. Written as DNA, the CDR3 is TGCAGTGCTCCTTACCCCGAGGGCAATGAGCAGTTCTTC.

A single count supports this clonotype. One end of the junction varies from germline; a read error may be responsible. The genes are TRBV15 and TRBJ2-3; D is unresolved. Germline V gene data show CDR1 as LNHNV and CDR2 as YYDKDF (reference sequence). This CDR3 has 16 residues. The CDR3 reads CVTSRDEMRSTDTQYF. CDR3 nucleotides: TGTGTCACCAGCAGAGATGAAATGCGAAGCACAGATACGCAGTATTTC.

About this clonotype itself: Since a much larger clone is just one base distant, this may be a read error. V and J are TRBV2 and TRBJ1-5; TRBD1 might be the D (5 bases). CDR1 and CDR2 from the germline V gene are SNHLY and FYNNEI. Trimming shortened V by 2 bases and J by 6 bases, and 11 bases separated the two germline ends. This CDR3 has 14 amino acids. CDR3 sequence: CASSERTTIQPQHF. The DNA for the CDR3 is TGTGCCAGCAGTGAAAGGACAACCATTCAGCCCCAGCATTTT.

In regard to this clonotype: This likely comes from a read error, as the CDR3 has no conserved phenylalanine or tryptophan at its end. No DNA is shown, since the ends of the CDR3 on it are uncertain; the CDR3 is the one TCRdb lists. The chain employs TRBV29-1 and TRBJ2-1; the listed D gene, TRBD1, was not tested against the DNA. Germline CDR1 is SQVTM and CDR2 is ANQGSEA. The CDR3 comprises 14 residues, both ends counted. The CDR3 spells CSVLPGQVVDEQLL.

As for this clonotype: One end of the junction does not line up with germline, which may come from a read error. The chain links TRBV7-9 to TRBJ2-7; possible D gene TRBD2, 7 bases. The CDR3 length is 15 residues. Germline CDR1 reads SEHNR; CDR2 reads FQNEAQ (reference sequence). CDR3 protein: CASSFKGGASYVQYF. The CDR3 nucleotides are TGTGCTAGCAGCTTTAAAGGGGGGGCCAGCTACGTGCAGTACTTC.

This chain links TRBV18 with TRBJ2-3, with 9 bases that match TRBD1. CDR1 KGHSH and CDR2 LQKENI come from the germline V gene. This CDR3 is built from 16 residues. V was pared by 6 bases and J by 6 bases, with 13 bases of the junction left unmatched. CDR3 DNA: TGTGCCAGCTCCCGGAGACAGGGGGTGGCGATGGATACGCAGTATTTT. Translating it yields CASSRRQGVAMDTQYF. The entire variable domain, with the rest obtained from reference TRBV18 and TRBJ2-3, is as follows: NAGVMQNPRHLVRRRGQEARLRCSPMKGHSHVYWYRQLPEEGLKFMVYLQKENIIDESGMPKERFSAEFPKEGPSILRIQQVVRGDSAAYFCASSRRQGVAMDTQYFGPGTRLTVL.

Turning to this clonotype: This clone may be a read error of a much larger clone one base away. The chain combines TRBV28 with TRBJ2-7; D might be TRBD1 (5 bases). CDR1 is MDHEN and CDR2 is SYDVKM in the germline V gene. The length of the CDR3 is 15 residues. Here the CDR3 reads CACSFPWGGTYEQYF. The CDR3, as DNA: TGTGCCTGCAGTTTTCCCTGGGGCGGTACCTACGAGCAGTACTTC.

Concerning this clonotype: This may arise from a read error, as a much more abundant clone is one base away. The chain links TRBV28 to TRBJ2-2; TRBD1 is a possible D gene (6 bases). V was clipped by 5 bases and J by 7 bases, with 17 bases between them. The V gene's germline CDR1 is MDHEN and CDR2 SYDVKM. The CDR3 is 15 residues long. CDR3 protein: CASSTLDRTVGELFF. The CDR3 coding sequence is TGTGCCAGCAGTACCCTGGACAGAACCGTCGGGGAGCTGTTTTTT.

This clonotype appeared once. The rearrangement links TRBV21-1 to TRBJ2-1; the DNA was not used to check the table's D call, TRBD2. TRBV21-1 is an annotated pseudogene. The CDR3 sequence is 15 residues long. The CDR3 DNA follows: TGTGCCAGGAGCAAAGAGGCGGGAGGTAGCAATGACCAGTTCTTC. Its protein is CARSKEAGGSNDQFF.

The genes are TRBV6-6 and TRBJ1-4, with unresolved D. The V gene's germline CDR1 is MNHNY and CDR2 SVGAGI (reference sequence). Trimming took off 6 bases at V and 2 bases at J, with 19 bases between the two ends. The CDR3 has 17 amino acids. The CDR3 loop is CASSRYVLGATNEKLFF. CDR3 nucleotide sequence: TGTGCCAGCAGCCGCTACGTGTTGGGTGCCACTAATGAAAAACTGTTTTTT.

This clonotype has at least ten counts. The V gene is TRBV29-1, the J gene TRBJ2-7; no reliable D call. Germline lookup yields CDR1 SQVTM and CDR2 ANQGSEA. The CDR3 runs 12 residues. Trimming left V 4 bases short and J 3 bases short, with 10 bases between. For the CDR3, the DNA is TGCAGCGTTGTACAGTCCAACTACGAGCAGTACTTC. Amino acid sequence: CSVVQSNYEQYF.

Concerning this clonotype: Here the CDR3 omits its conserved ending phenylalanine or tryptophan, so a read error is the likely source. No DNA is shown, since the ends of the CDR3 on it are uncertain; the CDR3 is the one TCRdb lists. This sequence joins TRBV6-1 and TRBJ2-7; the table's D call of TRBD1 was not tested on the DNA. Ends included, the CDR3 has 14 residues. Germline V gene data show CDR1 as MNHNS and CDR2 as SASEGT. The CDR3 here is CASSEARTVYEHYL.

The CDR3 coding sequence is TGTGCCAGTAGCTCCCCGGGACAGTTCTCAGGAGGGCGAGCAGATACGCAGCATTTT. Protein: CASSSPGQFSGGRADTQHF. The V call is TRBV12-3 or TRBV12-4, the J call TRBJ2-3; TRBD1 matches 7 bases. Gene TRBJ1-5 matches the end of the DNA better, so the J call may be wrong. This CDR3 region has 19 residues.